One sample yielded the 17 T cell receptor beta chains listed below, sequenced in a study of T cell changes during pregnancy in multiple sclerosis. The data were produced by immunoSEQ multiplex PCR, yet TCRdb's version contains in-frame clones alone and is incomplete. The sample has about 57,000 clones; 85% to 95% are singletons. Sequencing was performed on CD4+ T cells from peripheral blood mononuclear cells, taken before pregnancy. The receptors here all came from a female donor with multiple sclerosis, enrolled in a pregnancy study.

In this sample, this clone turned up once. This rearrangement joins TRBV9 to TRBJ1-1, with TRBD1 matching 8 bases. With V trimmed by 3 bases and J by 4 bases, 2 bases remained unmatched. Looked up from germline, CDR1 is SGDLS and CDR2 is YYNGEE. This CDR3 region has 13 residues. CDR3 protein: CASSATGGTEAFF. CDR3 nucleotides: TGTGCCAGCAGCGCTACAGGGGGCACTGAAGCTTTCTTT.

This clone was detected only once. This chain connects TRBV9 to TRBJ1-2, with no clear D. Trimming shortened V by 4 bases and J by 4 bases, and 11 bases separated the two germline ends. CDR1 and CDR2 from the germline V gene are SGDLS and YYNGEE. The CDR3 length is 13 residues. CDR3: CASSLTRAYGYTF. CDR3 DNA: TGTGCCAGCAGCCTGACGAGGGCCTATGGCTACACCTTC.

This rearrangement joins TRBV19 to TRBJ1-2, with D tentatively TRBD1 (5 bases). Germline V lookup: CDR1 LNHDA, CDR2 SQIVND (reference sequence). The CDR3 spans 14 residues. Trimming cost V 5 bases and J 7 bases, with 17 bases left between them. The CDR3 sequence is CASSLKSGRSGYTF. As DNA, the CDR3 is TGTGCCAGTAGTTTAAAGTCAGGGAGGAGTGGCTACACCTTC.

This clone was detected once. V usage is TRBV2 and J usage is TRBJ1-1, with D possibly TRBD1 on 5 matching bases. V lost 4 bases and J 6 bases, leaving 15 bases between the germline ends. Germline-derived CDR1 and CDR2 are SNHLY and FYNNEI. The CDR3 runs 14 residues. The CDR3 loop reads CASSVRSGRAEAFF. The CDR3 coding sequence is TGTGCCAGCAGTGTTCGATCAGGGAGGGCTGAAGCTTTCTTT.

This clone was seen once. The CDR3 DNA reads TGTGCCAGCAGTGAGCCGGGGGTCTTAGGGGAAAAACTGTTTTTT. This translates into CASSEPGVLGEKLFF. This chain connects TRBV25-1 to TRBJ1-4; TRBD1 is a possible D gene (5 bases). Germline V gene lookup returns CDR1 MGHDK and CDR2 SYGVNS. Between the trimmed V and J ends, which lost 3 bases and 8 bases, there was a span of 16 bases. The CDR3 consists of 15 residues.

This chain joins TRBV11-2 and TRBJ2-7, with D uncertain. The CDR3 covers 12 residues. The germline CDR1 and CDR2 sequences are SGHAT and FQNNGV. Trimming cost V 3 bases and J 5 bases, with 8 bases left between them. The CDR3 DNA is TGTGCCAGCAGCTTGAGGTGGGACGAGCAGTACTTC. It codes for CASSLRWDEQYF. Full variable domain (remainder filled in from reference TRBV11-2 and TRBJ2-7): EAGVAQSPRYKIIEKRQSVAFWCNPISGHATLYWYQQILGQGPKLLIQFQNNGVVDDSQLPKDRFSAERLKGVDSTLKIQPAKLEDSAVYLCASSLRWDEQYFGPGTRLTVT.

The chain carries TRBV27 and TRBJ1-2; D may be TRBD1 (6 bases). The CDR3 extends over 15 amino acids. Germline V lookup: CDR1 MNHEY, CDR2 SMNVEV (reference sequence). V lost 5 bases and J 4 bases, leaving 17 bases between the germline ends. The CDR3 spells CASSLTGLSPYGYTF. CDR3 in DNA: TGTGCCAGCAGTCTCACAGGGCTGTCACCCTATGGCTACACCTTC.

The gene calls are TRBV7-2 and TRBJ2-1; 10 nucleotides match TRBD2. The V and J ends lost 5 bases and 7 bases, in that order; junction bases with no gene match: 17. The CDR3 consists of 18 residues. Germline V gives CDR1 SGHTA, CDR2 FQGNSA. The CDR3 spells CASSPPGGLATEGNEQFF. The DNA of the CDR3 is TGTGCCAGCAGCCCTCCCGGGGGACTAGCGACGGAGGGAAATGAGCAGTTCTTC.

The V and J genes are TRBV18 and TRBJ2-3, with D possibly TRBD1 on 6 matching bases. Trimming took 2 bases from V and 6 from J, leaving 24 bases between them. This CDR3 region has 18 residues. Germline V CDR1 and CDR2: KGHSH, LQKENI. The CDR3: CASSPIGTPQGIWDTQYF. DNA of the CDR3: TGTGCCAGCTCACCAATTGGGACACCCCAAGGGATTTGGGATACGCAGTATTTT.

V gene TRBV30 combines with J gene TRBJ2-5; 9 positions match TRBD1. The J segment lost 4 bases and the V segment lost 0 bases, leaving 9 bases of the junction unmatched. Looked up from germline, CDR1 is GTSNPN and CDR2 is SVGIG (reference sequence). The CDR3 runs to 16 residues. The CDR3 DNA reads as TGTGCCTGGAGTGTAGATACAGGGGGCGGCGGAGAGACCCAGTACTTC. It is translated as CAWSVDTGGGGETQYF.

This chain links TRBV4-2 with TRBJ2-1; TRBD2 matches at 11 bases. V was pared by 1 base and J by 0 bases, with 5 bases of the junction left unmatched. The length of the CDR3 is 18 residues. The germline CDR1 and CDR2 sequences are LGHNA and YNFKEQ. DNA for the CDR3: TGTGCCAGCAGCCAAGCGGGTAGCGGGAGGGCCTCCTACAATGAGCAGTTCTTC. Its protein product is CASSQAGSGRASYNEQFF.

This clone came up once. This rearrangement joins TRBV18 to TRBJ2-7; 10 bases line up with TRBD1. CDR3 length: 15 residues. Trimming cost V 4 bases and J 5 bases; bases outside gene matches: 8. CDR1 KGHSH and CDR2 LQKENI come from the germline V gene. CDR3 sequence: CASSRLGQGLDEQYF. CDR3 DNA sequence: TGTGCCAGCTCACGTCTGGGACAGGGGCTGGACGAGCAGTACTTC.

The V and J genes are TRBV14 and TRBJ1-4; TRBD1 matches at 7 bases. Unmatched junction bases numbered 11, after V lost 0 bases and J lost 7 bases. This CDR3 comprises 17 residues. Germline loops: CDR1 SGHDN, CDR2 FVKESK. The DNA for the CDR3 is TGTGCCAGCAGCCAAGATCAGGTCGACAGGGTAGGTGAAAAACTGTTTTTT. The encoded protein is CASSQDQVDRVGEKLFF. The full variable domain, in which reference TRBV14 and TRBJ1-4 provide the parts outside the CDR3, is EAGVTQFPSHSVIEKGQTVTLRCDPISGHDNLYWYRRVMGKEIKFLLHFVKESKQDESGMPNNRFLAERTGGTYSTLKVQPAELEDSGVYFCASSQDQVDRVGEKLFFGSGTQLSVL.

The J gene is TRBJ2-2, the V gene TRBV11-2, with 11 bases lining up with TRBD2. The V segment lost 0 bases and the J segment 2 bases; nucleotides outside the gene matches: 2. The CDR3 has 17 residues. Germline CDR1 is SGHAT and CDR2 is FQNNGV. The CDR3, as DNA: TGTGCCAGCAGCTTAGATCGACTAGCGGGAAACACCGGGGAGCTGTTTTTT. Translation gives CASSLDRLAGNTGELFF. Looking up the rest from reference TRBV11-2 and TRBJ2-2 gives the full variable domain: EAGVAQSPRYKIIEKRQSVAFWCNPISGHATLYWYQQILGQGPKLLIQFQNNGVVDDSQLPKDRFSAERLKGVDSTLKIQPAKLEDSAVYLCASSLDRLAGNTGELFFGEGSRLTVL.

V and J are TRBV11-2 and TRBJ1-3; D is perhaps TRBD1 (6 bases). This CDR3 is built from 12 residues. Germline CDR1 SGHAT, CDR2 FQNNGV. V was cut by 2 bases and J by 8 bases, with 7 bases left in between. CDR3 sequence (DNA): TGTGCCAGCAGCTTACAGGGGTACACCATATATTTT. As protein: CASSLQGYTIYF.

The chain has TRBV11-2 and TRBJ2-7, with TRBD1 identical over 9 bases. CDR3 length: 15 amino acids. Trimming cost V 6 bases and J 4 bases; bases outside gene matches: 10. Looked up from germline, CDR1 is SGHAT and CDR2 is FQNNGV. CDR3 nucleotides: TGTGCCAGCAGGGTACCGGGACAGGGTCCTTACGAGCAGTACTTC. Its translation: CASRVPGQGPYEQYF.

The chain employs TRBV6-6 and TRBJ2-5; possible D gene TRBD2, 6 bases. CDR1 and CDR2 from the germline V gene are MNHNY and SVGAGI (reference sequence). This CDR3 is built from 15 residues. The V end lost 6 bases, the J end lost 4 bases, and 18 bases lay between the germline ends. The CDR3 loop reads CASRYEPGEGETQYF. In DNA, the CDR3 is TGTGCCAGCAGATATGAACCGGGGGAAGGAGAGACCCAGTACTTC.